The clone carrying this T cell receptor (beta chain) was found a few times. The record originates from a study of cytomegalovirus exposure and HLA in healthy donors. Overall study context: HLA-typed donors were the source of around 87 million unique TCRs, which an early data release held.

The germline gives CDR1 MGHRA, CDR2 YSYEKL. This CDR3 is 17 amino acids long. J was trimmed by 6 bases and V by 0 bases; bases with no gene match: 6. The study ran its PCR with 60 Vbeta and 13 Jbeta primers. Sequenced by immunoSEQ multiplex PCR; TCRdb stores in-frame clones only, minus some. The data show approximately 100,000 clones, approximately 77% seen once. The J gene is TRBJ1-6, the V gene TRBV4-1, with TRBD1 identical over 9 bases. The sequenced sample was PBMCs. The source of this sequence is a male donor in good health and CMV-seropositive. CDR3 DNA sequence: TGCGCCAGCAGCCAAGACCCCCGGGACAGGGTTAATTCACCCCTCCACTTT. Protein: CASSQDPRDRVNSPLHF.